The subject of this entry is one TCR beta chain. The sample belongs to a study of blood T cell repertoires in COVID-19. Study-wide context: Samples taken during acute and convalescent COVID-19 were collected in the United States, Italy and Spain.

Authors' processing steps: Scientists estimated how many nucleated cells there were by amplifying reference gene primers. Method: immunoSEQ multiplex PCR; TCRdb's copy keeps in-frame clones and lacks some. V and J calls and clone size are given by that table; D and trimming were obtained from the DNA. The data contain 30,000 to 50,000 clones, approximately 85% of them singletons. The CDR3 totals 14 residues. The germline gives CDR1 MNHNS, CDR2 SASEGT. The junction had 11 bases not matched to a gene; V was cut back by 6 bases and J by 7 bases. The sequence came from a man between 60 and 70 years old with acute or convalescent COVID-19. Source material: peripheral blood. The chain has TRBV6-1 and TRBJ2-5; TRBD1 aligns across 7 bases. The CDR3: CASSPGPGGGTQYF. Written as DNA, the CDR3 is TGTGCCAGCAGCCCAGGACCAGGGGGTGGGACCCAGTACTTC.